One TCR beta chain is described in this entry. Its antigen remains unknown. The CDR3 is 15 amino acids. The germline V gene encodes CDR1 SGHVS and CDR2 FNYEAQ. This entry belongs to a study of blood T cells in healthy people across ages. Study findings and constraints: Unknown CMV status may confound age-related changes in expanded clones. Long-lived donors had more naive CD4+ cells and higher diversity than aged donors. Older individuals had lower TCR beta diversity per million T cells (the decline was roughly linear).

For the second PCR, which ran for about 7 to 11 cycles, a sample-barcoded 5' primer and a J-beta primer mix were used. TCRdb used MiXCR to reprocess the 5' RACE reads, holding one entry per CDR3 protein. The sample shows about 1.4 million distinct CDR3 sequences, almost 60% of them seen only once. The chain combines TRBV7-6 with TRBJ2-1; either TRBD1 or TRBD2 may supply D (5 bases each). The end of the DNA is better explained by TRBJ2-7, so the J call may be wrong. The clonotype originates from a man aged 18 to 35 in good health. Sequencing used blood. The CDR3 DNA sequence: TGTGCCAGCTCAGAGGGCGCAGGGCCCTACAATGAGCAGTACTTC. Amino acids: CASSEGAGPYNEQYF.